This T cell receptor (beta chain) was profiled in a study of shared clonotypes between healthy human individuals. Study summary: A donor's plate count was three for CD4 naive and three for CD4 memory; CD8 naive had two and CD8 memory one.

As concerns this clone: Its antigen is as yet unknown.

CDR3 length: 13 amino acids. Germline-derived CDR1 and CDR2 are SGHRS and YFSETQ. V shed 3 bases, J shed 6 bases, and the junction held 5 bases outside the gene matches. Clones were read by immunoSEQ multiplex PCR, and TCRdb kept only the in-frame ones, dropping some. This table has a few million clones, more than 85% appearing once. Study conclusions and caveats: Naive CD4 clonotype sharing across several donors was around 5%. The sampled material consisted only of blood, and tissue repertoires are likely to differ.

This TCR derives from a man aged 18 to 30 in good health. Some clones in this sample may be carry-over from other donors' samples. The chain has TRBV5-1 and TRBJ2-7; TRBD2 matches at 8 bases. Input material: naive CD4+ T cells from PBMCs. Subset defined: CD45RA+ positively selected. CDR3 bases: TGCGCCAGCAGCTGGGGAAGCGGGAGCGAGCAGTACTTC. Translating gives CASSWGSGSEQYF.